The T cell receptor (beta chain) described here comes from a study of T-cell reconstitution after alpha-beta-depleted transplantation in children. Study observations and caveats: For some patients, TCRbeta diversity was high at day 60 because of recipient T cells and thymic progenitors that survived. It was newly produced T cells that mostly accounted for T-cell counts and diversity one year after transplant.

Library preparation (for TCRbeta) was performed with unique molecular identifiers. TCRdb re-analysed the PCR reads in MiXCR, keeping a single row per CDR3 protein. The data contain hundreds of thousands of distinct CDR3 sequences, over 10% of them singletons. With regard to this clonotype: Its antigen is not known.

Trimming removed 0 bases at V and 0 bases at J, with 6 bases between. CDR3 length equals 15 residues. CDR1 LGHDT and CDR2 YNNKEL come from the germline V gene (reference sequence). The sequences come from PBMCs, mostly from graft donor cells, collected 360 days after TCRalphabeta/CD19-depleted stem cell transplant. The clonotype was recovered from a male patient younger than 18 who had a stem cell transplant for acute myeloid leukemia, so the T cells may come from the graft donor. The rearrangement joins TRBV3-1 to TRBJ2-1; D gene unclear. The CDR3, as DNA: TGTGCCAGCAGCCAAGAACCTAGCTCCTACAATGAGCAGTTCTTC. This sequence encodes CASSQEPSSYNEQFF.